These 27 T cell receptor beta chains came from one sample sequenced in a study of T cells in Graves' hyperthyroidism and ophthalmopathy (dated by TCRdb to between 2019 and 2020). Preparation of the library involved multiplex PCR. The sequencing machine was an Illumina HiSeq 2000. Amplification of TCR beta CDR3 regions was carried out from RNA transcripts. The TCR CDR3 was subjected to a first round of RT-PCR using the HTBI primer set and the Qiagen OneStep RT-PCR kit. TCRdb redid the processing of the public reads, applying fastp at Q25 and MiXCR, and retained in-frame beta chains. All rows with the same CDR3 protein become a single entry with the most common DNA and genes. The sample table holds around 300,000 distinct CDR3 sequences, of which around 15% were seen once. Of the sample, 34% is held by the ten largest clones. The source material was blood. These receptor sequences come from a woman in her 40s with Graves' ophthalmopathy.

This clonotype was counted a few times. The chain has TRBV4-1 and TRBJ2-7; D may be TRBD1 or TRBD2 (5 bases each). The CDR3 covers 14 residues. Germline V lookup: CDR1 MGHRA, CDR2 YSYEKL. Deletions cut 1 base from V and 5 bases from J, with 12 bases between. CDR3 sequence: CASSQVLGDDEQYF. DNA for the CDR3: TGCGCCAGCAGCCAAGTGTTAGGGGACGACGAGCAGTACTTC.

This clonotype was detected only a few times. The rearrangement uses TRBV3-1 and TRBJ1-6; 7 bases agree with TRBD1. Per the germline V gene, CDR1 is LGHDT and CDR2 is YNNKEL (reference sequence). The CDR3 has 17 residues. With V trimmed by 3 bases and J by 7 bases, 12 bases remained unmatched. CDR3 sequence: CASSHYTGAALNSPLHF. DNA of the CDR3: TGTGCCAGCAGCCACTACACAGGGGCCGCCCTGAATTCACCCCTCCACTTT.

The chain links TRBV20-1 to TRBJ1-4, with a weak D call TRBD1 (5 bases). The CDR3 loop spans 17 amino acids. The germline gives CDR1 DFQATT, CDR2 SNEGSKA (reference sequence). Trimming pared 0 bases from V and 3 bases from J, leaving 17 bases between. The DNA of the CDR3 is TGCAGTGCTAGAGATTTTCTAAGTTCGGGGCCTAATGAAAAACTGTTTTTT. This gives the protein CSARDFLSSGPNEKLFF.

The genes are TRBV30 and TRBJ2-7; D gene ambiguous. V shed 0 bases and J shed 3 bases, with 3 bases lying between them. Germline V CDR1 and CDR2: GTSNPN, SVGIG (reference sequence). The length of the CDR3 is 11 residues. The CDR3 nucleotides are TGTGCCTGGAGTGTAAGCTACGAGCAGTACTTC. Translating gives CAWSVSYEQYF.

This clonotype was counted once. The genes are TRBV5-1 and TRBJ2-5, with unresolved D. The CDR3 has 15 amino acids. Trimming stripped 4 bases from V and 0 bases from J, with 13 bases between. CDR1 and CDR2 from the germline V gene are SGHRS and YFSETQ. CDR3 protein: CASSLVQGYQETQYF. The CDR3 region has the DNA TGCGCCAGCAGCCTCGTTCAAGGGTACCAAGAGACCCAGTACTTC. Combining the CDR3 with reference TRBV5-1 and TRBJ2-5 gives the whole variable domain KAGVTQTPRYLIKTRGQQVTLSCSPISGHRSVSWYQQTPGQGLQFLFEYFSETQRNKGNFPGRFSGRQFSNSRSEMNVSTLELGDSALYLCASSLVQGYQETQYFGPGTRLLVL.

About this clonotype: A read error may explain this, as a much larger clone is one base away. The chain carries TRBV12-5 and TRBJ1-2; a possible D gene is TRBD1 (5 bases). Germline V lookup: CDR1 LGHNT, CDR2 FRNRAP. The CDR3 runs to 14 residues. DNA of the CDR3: TGTGCTAGTGGTCTTCAGGGAGCTAACTATGACTACACCTTC. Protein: CASGLQGANYDYTF.

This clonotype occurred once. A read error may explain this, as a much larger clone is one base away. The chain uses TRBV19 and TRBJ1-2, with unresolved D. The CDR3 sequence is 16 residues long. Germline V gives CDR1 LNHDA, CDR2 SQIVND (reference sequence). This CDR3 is CASSINGWGSNYGCTF. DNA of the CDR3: TGTGCCAGTAGTATAAATGGATGGGGATCTAACTATGGCTGCACCTTC.

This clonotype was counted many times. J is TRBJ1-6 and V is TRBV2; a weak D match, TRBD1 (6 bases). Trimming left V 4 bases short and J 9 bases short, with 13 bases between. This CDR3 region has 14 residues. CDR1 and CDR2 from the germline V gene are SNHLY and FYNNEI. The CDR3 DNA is TGTGCCAGCAGTGGCGGGCAGGGGACTTCACCCCTCCACTTT. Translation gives CASSGGQGTSPLHF.

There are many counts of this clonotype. The DNA of the CDR3 is TGTGCCAGCAGTTGGGCCGGCTATGGCTACACCTTC. As protein: CASSWAGYGYTF. V gene TRBV25-1 combines with J gene TRBJ1-2; D remains unclear. The V end was cut by 5 bases, the J end by 4 bases, with 8 bases between. This CDR3 spans 12 amino acids. Germline lookup yields CDR1 MGHDK and CDR2 SYGVNS.

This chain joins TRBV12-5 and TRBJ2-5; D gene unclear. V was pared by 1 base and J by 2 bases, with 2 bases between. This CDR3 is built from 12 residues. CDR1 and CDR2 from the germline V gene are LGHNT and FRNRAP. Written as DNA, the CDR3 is TGTGCTAGTGGTTTGGGTCAAGAGACCCAGTACTTC. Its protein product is CASGLGQETQYF.

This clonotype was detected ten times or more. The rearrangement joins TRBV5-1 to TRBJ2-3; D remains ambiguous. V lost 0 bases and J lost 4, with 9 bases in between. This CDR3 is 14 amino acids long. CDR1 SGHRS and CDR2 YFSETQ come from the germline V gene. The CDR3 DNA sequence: TGCGCCAGCAGCTTGGACAGTACCGCAGATACGCAGTATTTT. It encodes CASSLDSTADTQYF.

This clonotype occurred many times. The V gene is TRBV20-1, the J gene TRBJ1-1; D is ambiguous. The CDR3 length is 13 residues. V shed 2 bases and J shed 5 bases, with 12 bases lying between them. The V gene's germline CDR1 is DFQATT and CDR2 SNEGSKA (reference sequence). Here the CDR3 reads CSARSPLGTEAFF. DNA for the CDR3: TGCAGTGCTAGATCCCCTTTGGGAACTGAAGCTTTCTTT.

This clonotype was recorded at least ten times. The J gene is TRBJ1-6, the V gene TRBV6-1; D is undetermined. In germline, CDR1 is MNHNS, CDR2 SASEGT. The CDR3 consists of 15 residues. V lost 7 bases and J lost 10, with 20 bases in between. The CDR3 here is CASTRGRQAGSPLHF. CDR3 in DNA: TGTGCCAGCACAAGAGGAAGGCAGGCGGGATCACCCCTCCACTTT.

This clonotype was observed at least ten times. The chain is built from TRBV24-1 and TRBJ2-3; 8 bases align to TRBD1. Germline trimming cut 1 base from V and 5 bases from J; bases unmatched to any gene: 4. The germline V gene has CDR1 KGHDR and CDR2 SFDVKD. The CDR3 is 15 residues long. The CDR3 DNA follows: TGTGCCACCAGTGATTTCGGACAGGGAATAGATACGCAGTATTTT. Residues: CATSDFGQGIDTQYF.

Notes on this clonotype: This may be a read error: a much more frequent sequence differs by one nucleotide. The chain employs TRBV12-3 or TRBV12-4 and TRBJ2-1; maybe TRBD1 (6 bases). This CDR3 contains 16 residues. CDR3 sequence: CASSSSGRGQDNERFF. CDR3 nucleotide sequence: TGTGCCAGCAGTTCCTCTGGCAGGGGCCAAGACAATGAGCGGTTCTTC.

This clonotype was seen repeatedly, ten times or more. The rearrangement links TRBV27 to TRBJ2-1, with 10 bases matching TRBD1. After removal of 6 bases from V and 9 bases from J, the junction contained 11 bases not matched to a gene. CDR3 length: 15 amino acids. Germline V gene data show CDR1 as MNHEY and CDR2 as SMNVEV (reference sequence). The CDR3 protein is CASSRDRGQWGEQFF. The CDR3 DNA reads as TGTGCCAGCAGCCGCGACAGGGGGCAGTGGGGTGAGCAGTTCTTC.

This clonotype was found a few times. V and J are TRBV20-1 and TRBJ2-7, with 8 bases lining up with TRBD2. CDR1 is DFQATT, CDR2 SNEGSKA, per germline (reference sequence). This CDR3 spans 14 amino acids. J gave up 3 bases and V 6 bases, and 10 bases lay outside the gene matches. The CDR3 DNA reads TGCAGTGCGAGTTCGGGACTAGGTTACTACGAGCAGTACTTC. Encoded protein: CSASSGLGYYEQYF.

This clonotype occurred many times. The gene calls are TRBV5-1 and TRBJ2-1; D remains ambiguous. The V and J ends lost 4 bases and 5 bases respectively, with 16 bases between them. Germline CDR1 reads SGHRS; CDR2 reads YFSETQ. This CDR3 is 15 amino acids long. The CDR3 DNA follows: TGCGCCAGCAGCCAAAACAGTTACGTAAACAATGAGCAGTTCTTC. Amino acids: CASSQNSYVNNEQFF.

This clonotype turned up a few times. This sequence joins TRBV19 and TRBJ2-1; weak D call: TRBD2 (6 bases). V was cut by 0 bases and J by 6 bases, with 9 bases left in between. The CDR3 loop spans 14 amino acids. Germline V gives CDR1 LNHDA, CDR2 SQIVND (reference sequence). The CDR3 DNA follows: TGTGCCAGTAGTATAGAGGCGGGGCCCAATGAGCAGTTCTTC. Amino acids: CASSIEAGPNEQFF.

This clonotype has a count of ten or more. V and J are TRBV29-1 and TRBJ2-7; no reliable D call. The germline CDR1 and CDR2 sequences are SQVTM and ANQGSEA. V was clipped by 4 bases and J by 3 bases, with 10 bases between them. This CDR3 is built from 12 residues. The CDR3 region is CSVVPNGYEQYF. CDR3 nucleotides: TGCAGCGTTGTTCCGAATGGCTACGAGCAGTACTTC.

Written as DNA, the CDR3 is TGCGCCAGCACCCTGGGCCCCAGCGGTCAAGAGACCCAGTACTTC. It translates to CASTLGPSGQETQYF. The V and J genes are TRBV5-1 and TRBJ2-5; tentative D call: TRBD2 (5 bases). The CDR3 is 15 amino acids. CDR1 is SGHRS, CDR2 YFSETQ, per germline. Trimming pared 6 bases from V and 2 bases from J, leaving 17 bases between.

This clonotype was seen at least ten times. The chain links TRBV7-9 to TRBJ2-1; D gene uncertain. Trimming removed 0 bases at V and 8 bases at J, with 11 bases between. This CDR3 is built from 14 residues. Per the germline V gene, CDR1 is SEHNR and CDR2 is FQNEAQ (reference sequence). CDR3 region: CASSLASSAHEQFF. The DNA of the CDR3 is TGTGCCAGCAGCTTAGCTTCCAGCGCCCATGAGCAGTTCTTC.

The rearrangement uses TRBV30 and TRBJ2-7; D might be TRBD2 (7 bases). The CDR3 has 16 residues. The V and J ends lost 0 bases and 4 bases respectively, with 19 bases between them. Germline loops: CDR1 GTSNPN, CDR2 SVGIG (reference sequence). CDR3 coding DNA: TGTGCCTGGAGTGTAACTACGGGGGGCTCGGTATACGAGCAGTACTTC. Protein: CAWSVTTGGSVYEQYF.

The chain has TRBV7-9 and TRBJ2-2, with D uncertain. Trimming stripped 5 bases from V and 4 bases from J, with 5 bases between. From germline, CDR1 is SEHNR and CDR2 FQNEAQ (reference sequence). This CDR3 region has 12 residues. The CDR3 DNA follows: TGTGCCAGCAGCCGCCTCACCGGGGAGCTGTTTTTT. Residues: CASSRLTGELFF.

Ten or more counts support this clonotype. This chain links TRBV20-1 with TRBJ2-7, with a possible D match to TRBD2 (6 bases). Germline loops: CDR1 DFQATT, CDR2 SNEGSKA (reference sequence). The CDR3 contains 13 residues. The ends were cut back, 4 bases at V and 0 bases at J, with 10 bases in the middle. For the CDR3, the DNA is TGCAGTGCTAACGGGGAGGTCTCCTACGAGCAGTACTTC. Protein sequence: CSANGEVSYEQYF.

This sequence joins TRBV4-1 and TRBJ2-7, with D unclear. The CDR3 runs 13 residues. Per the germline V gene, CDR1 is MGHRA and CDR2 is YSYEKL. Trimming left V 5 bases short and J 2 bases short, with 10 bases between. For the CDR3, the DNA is TGCGCCAGCAGCGCACGGGTAACCTACGAGCAGTACTTC. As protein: CASSARVTYEQYF.

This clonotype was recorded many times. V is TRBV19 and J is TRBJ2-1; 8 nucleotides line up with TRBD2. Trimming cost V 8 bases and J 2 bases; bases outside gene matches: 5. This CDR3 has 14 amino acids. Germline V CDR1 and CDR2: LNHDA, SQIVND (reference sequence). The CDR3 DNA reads TGTGCCAGTGGGGAGCGGGGGACCTACAATGAGCAGTTCTTC. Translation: CASGERGTYNEQFF.